This record covers a single TCR beta chain. This specimen belongs to a study of T-cell reconstitution after alpha-beta-depleted transplantation in children. V gave up 3 bases and J gave up 1 base; unmatched junction bases: 9. This CDR3 region has 17 residues. Germline V gives CDR1 SEHNR, CDR2 FQNEAQ (reference sequence). Researchers prepared the TCRbeta library using unique molecular identifiers, the study reports. TCRdb re-derived calls from the PCR reads in MiXCR, one entry per CDR3 protein. The profile covers a few hundred thousand distinct CDR3 sequences, with around 20% appearing a single time and about 3.1% taken by the ten largest.

This chain joins TRBV7-9 and TRBJ2-3; TRBD2 matches 8 bases. The material sequenced was PBMCs from the stem cell graft donor, taken from the stem cell graft. The TCR comes from a human donor who donated a stem cell graft to a child with acute lymphoblastic leukemia. CDR3 residues: CASSLELLREGTDTQYF. The CDR3 nucleotides read TGTGCCAGCAGCTTGGAACTTCTGCGGGAGGGCACAGATACGCAGTATTTT.